These 21 T cell receptor beta chains were all obtained from the same sample, sequenced in a study of T cells in localized non-small cell lung cancer. Using immunoSEQ multiplex PCR, the repertoire was profiled, and TCRdb retains in-frame clones only, with some absent. The data contain 70,000 to 85,000 clones, around 85% of them seen just once; the ten biggest clones take up 1.3%. The sample in question was peripheral blood, obtained before any cancer treatment. These receptor sequences come from a female donor at least 60 years old with stage I lung adenocarcinoma.

The V call is TRBV15, the J call TRBJ2-3; no firm D call. This CDR3 has 14 amino acids. Per the germline V gene, CDR1 is LNHNV and CDR2 is YYDKDF (reference sequence). V was cut by 2 bases and J by 3 bases, with 9 bases left in between. The CDR3 DNA is TGTGCCACCAGCAGACGACTCACAACAGATACGCAGTATTTT. Its protein is CATSRRLTTDTQYF.

The chain employs TRBV7-9 and TRBJ2-1; D uncertain. Germline V gene sequence: CDR1 SEHNR, CDR2 FQNEAQ (reference sequence). CDR3 length: 17 residues. CDR3 region: CSLRPRVAPGEGNEQFF. In nucleotides, the CDR3 is TGTTCTCTACGCCCCCGGGTAGCTCCGGGTGAAGGCAATGAGCAGTTCTTC.

The rearrangement joins TRBV28 to TRBJ2-3; D remains unclear. The CDR3 length is 14 residues. V gave up 1 base and J gave up 3 bases, with 8 bases separating them. Germline V gene sequence: CDR1 MDHEN, CDR2 SYDVKM. The CDR3 DNA reads TGTGCCAGCAGTTTATACGGGCAGACAGATACGCAGTATTTT. This gives the protein CASSLYGQTDTQYF.

This clone has a single count. The V and J genes are TRBV7-9 and TRBJ2-5; 9 bases align to TRBD2. The germline V gene encodes CDR1 SEHNR and CDR2 FQNEAQ (reference sequence). The CDR3 extends over 14 amino acids. Trimming cost V 3 bases and J 5 bases; bases outside gene matches: 4. CDR3: CASSLFSGRETQYF. For the CDR3, the DNA is TGTGCCAGCAGCTTGTTCAGCGGGAGGGAGACCCAGTACTTC.

This chain links TRBV23-1 with TRBJ1-5; TRBD1 agrees at 8 bases. TRBV23-1 is an ORF for which the function is uncertain. With 4 bases clipped from V and 0 bases from J, the junction kept 14 bases outside the gene matches. The CDR3 is made up of 19 amino acids. The CDR3 DNA follows: TGCGCCAGCAGTCCCCCCTGCGGGACAGGCGAATATAGCAATCAGCCCCAGCATTTT. Its protein product is CASSPPCGTGEYSNQPQHF.

The chain has TRBV28 and TRBJ2-3; D is uncertain. Trimming stripped 6 bases from V and 9 bases from J, with 13 bases between. This CDR3 has 12 residues. Germline loops: CDR1 MDHEN, CDR2 SYDVKM. Written as DNA, the CDR3 is TGTGCCAGCAGCCCCGTGGTAGAGACGCAGTATTTT. Translating gives CASSPVVETQYF.

The chain has TRBV29-1 and TRBJ2-7, with D tentatively TRBD2 (7 bases). The CDR3 is 14 amino acids. CDR1 is SQVTM, CDR2 ANQGSEA, per germline. V was trimmed by 6 bases and J by 1 base, leaving 16 bases between them. For the CDR3, the DNA is TGCAGCGTCGGGGGGCCCGGGGGTTCCTACGAGCAGTACTTC. Its protein product is CSVGGPGGSYEQYF.

V is TRBV11-3 and J is TRBJ2-5, with 9 bases fitting TRBD2. V shed 0 bases and J 2 bases; nucleotides not matched to a gene: 4. The length of the CDR3 is 16 residues. The germline V gene encodes CDR1 SGHNT and CDR2 YENEEA. The CDR3: CASSLDGSGGQETQYF. Written as DNA, the CDR3 is TGTGCCAGCAGCTTAGATGGGAGCGGGGGGCAAGAGACCCAGTACTTC.

The CDR3 nucleotides read TGTGCCAGCAGCTTAGGGCCTCAGGGGGGCACTGAAGCTTTCTTT. Amino acids: CASSLGPQGGTEAFF. The chain joins TRBV7-9 to TRBJ1-1, with TRBD1 identical over 7 bases. Trimming took 1 base from V and 4 from J; bases not matched to a gene: 6. Germline lookup yields CDR1 SEHNR and CDR2 FQNEAQ (reference sequence). The CDR3 length is 15 residues.

V and J are TRBV5-1 and TRBJ2-3; TRBD2 matches at 10 bases. CDR3 length: 16 amino acids. V was clipped by 1 base and J by 1 base; unmatched bases: 3. Germline CDR1 reads SGHRS; CDR2 reads YFSETQ. Here the CDR3 reads CASSLTSGVGTDTQYF. DNA for the CDR3: TGCGCCAGCAGCTTGACTAGCGGGGTTGGCACAGATACGCAGTATTTT. Filled out from reference TRBV5-1 and TRBJ2-3, the complete variable domain reads KAGVTQTPRYLIKTRGQQVTLSCSPISGHRSVSWYQQTPGQGLQFLFEYFSETQRNKGNFPGRFSGRQFSNSRSEMNVSTLELGDSALYLCASSLTSGVGTDTQYFGPGTRLTVL.

The V gene is TRBV2, the J gene TRBJ1-2; perhaps TRBD1 as D (5 bases). The CDR3 sequence is 13 residues long. Trimming pared 5 bases from V and 6 bases from J, leaving 13 bases between. From germline, CDR1 is SNHLY and CDR2 FYNNEI. The chain's CDR3 is CASSSEGADGYTF. The CDR3 DNA is TGTGCCAGCAGTTCCGAAGGGGCTGATGGCTACACCTTC.

The CDR3 nucleotides read TGCGCCAGCAGCTCCGGGGACAGGGGCCTCCGGACCTTC. Protein product: CASSSGDRGLRTF. This chain connects TRBV5-1 to TRBJ1-2; the match to TRBD1 covers 10 bases. V was pared by 3 bases and J by 14 bases, with 10 bases of the junction left unmatched. There are 13 residues in the CDR3. Germline CDR1 and CDR2: SGHRS and YFSETQ.

J is TRBJ2-2 and V is TRBV5-1; no firm D call. The ends were cut back, 5 bases at V and 6 bases at J, with 5 bases in the middle. This CDR3 spans 11 amino acids. CDR1 is SGHRS and CDR2 is YFSETQ in the germline V gene. The CDR3 DNA follows: TGCGCCAGCAGTAATGCCGGGGAGCTGTTTTTT. It translates to CASSNAGELFF.

The chain uses TRBV7-3 and TRBJ1-6; D uncertain. The ends were cut back, 4 bases at V and 9 bases at J, with 16 bases in the middle. Germline CDR1 and CDR2: SGHTA and FQGTGA. The CDR3 length is 15 residues. The CDR3 reads CASSSDSRSLSPLHF. CDR3 coding DNA: TGTGCCAGCAGCTCCGACTCTCGGTCTCTTTCACCCCTCCACTTT. Full variable domain (outside the CDR3, taken from reference TRBV7-3 and TRBJ1-6): GAGVSQTPSNKVTEKGKYVELRCDPISGHTALYWYRQSLGQGPEFLIYFQGTGAADDSGLPNDRFFAVRPEGSVSTLKIQRTERGDSAVYLCASSSDSRSLSPLHFGNGTRLTVT.

This clone has only a few counts. The DNA for the CDR3 is TGTGCCAGCAGCTTGAAGCAGTTCACCGGGGAGCTGTTTTTT. Its protein product is CASSLKQFTGELFF. This chain connects TRBV9 to TRBJ2-2; no reliable D call. This CDR3 has 14 residues. Germline-derived CDR1 and CDR2 are SGDLS and YYNGEE. The ends were cut back, 4 bases at V and 4 bases at J, with 11 bases in the middle.

This clone was counted between two and nine times. V gene TRBV11-3 combines with J gene TRBJ2-3, with 10 bases that match TRBD2. Trimming at V came to 5 bases and at J to 5 bases, leaving 10 bases not matched to a gene. The CDR3 totals 16 residues. The V gene's germline CDR1 is SGHNT and CDR2 YENEEA. This CDR3 is CASSPFPAGGRDTQYF. As DNA, the CDR3 is TGTGCCAGCAGCCCCTTCCCAGCGGGGGGGCGAGATACGCAGTATTTT. The full variable domain, rest sourced from reference TRBV11-3 and TRBJ2-3, is EAGVVQSPRYKIIEKKQPVAFWCNPISGHNTLYWYLQNLGQGPELLIRYENEEAVDDSQLPKDRFSAERLKGVDSTLKIQPAELGDSAVYLCASSPFPAGGRDTQYFGPGTRLTVL.

The chain joins TRBV5-1 to TRBJ2-1, with TRBD2 identical over 14 bases. Germline assignment: CDR1 SGHRS and CDR2 YFSETQ. V dropped 0 bases and J dropped 9; count of bases not matched to a gene: 8. CDR3 length: 17 residues. CDR3 DNA: TGCGCCAGCAGCTTGGTGGTGACTAGCGGGGGGGCTAGTGAGCAGTTCTTC. Its translation: CASSLVVTSGGASEQFF.

V gene TRBV2 combines with J gene TRBJ2-3; D possibly corresponds to TRBD2 (6 bases). The germline V and J ends were trimmed by 7 bases and 0 bases, with 14 bases remaining between them. CDR1 is SNHLY, CDR2 FYNNEI, per germline. The CDR3 contains 15 residues. As DNA, the CDR3 is TGTGCCAGCACCCCACCGGGGAGGAGCACAGATACGCAGTATTTT. This translates into CASTPPGRSTDTQYF.

The rearrangement links TRBV5-1 to TRBJ1-2; D possibly corresponds to TRBD1 (6 bases). The CDR3 consists of 13 residues. The germline CDR1 and CDR2 sequences are SGHRS and YFSETQ. V lost 0 bases to trimming and J lost 7 bases, with 10 bases between them. The CDR3 is CASSLEAGVGYTF. The CDR3 coding sequence is TGCGCCAGCAGCTTGGAGGCAGGGGTTGGCTACACCTTC.

The chain couples TRBV2 to TRBJ2-1; 7 nucleotides line up with TRBD2. V lost 5 bases, J lost 3 bases, and 7 bases stayed unmatched. In germline, CDR1 is SNHLY, CDR2 FYNNEI. The CDR3 covers 15 residues. This CDR3 reads CASSPLSGDYNEQFF. The CDR3 DNA follows: TGTGCCAGCAGTCCGCTGAGCGGGGACTACAATGAGCAGTTCTTC.

The rearrangement joins TRBV10-3 to TRBJ2-1; tentative D call: TRBD2 (5 bases). This CDR3 has 13 residues. Germline V gene data show CDR1 as ENHRY and CDR2 as SYGVKD. The V end was cut by 5 bases, the J end by 9 bases, with 14 bases between. The CDR3 sequence is CAISSGLAGEQFF. DNA of the CDR3: TGTGCCATCAGTAGTGGGTTGGCGGGTGAGCAGTTCTTC.